This T cell receptor (beta chain) appears in the sequencing data of a study of identifying expanded T cells in peripheral blood. Regarding the study as a whole: Differentially abundant clones: around 1.1 between replicates, 15 to 17 at approximately two weeks, approximately 19 at four. Clone count variance between two-week samples rose with total template count.

During the collection period, no donor immune events like infections were recorded. Notes on this clone: Its antigen is not known.

The CDR3 extends over 18 amino acids. Germline V gene lookup returns CDR1 ENHRY and CDR2 SYGVKD. V trimming: 2 bases; J trimming: 3 bases; junction bases outside the gene matches: 14. This table comes from immunoSEQ multiplex PCR, and its TCRdb copy is limited to in-frame clones, with some not included. In the table there are around 120,000 clones, around 88% of which are singletons. This sequence originates from a person aged 18 to 69 in good health. The sample comprised blood. The V and J genes are TRBV10-3 and TRBJ1-2; 8 bases are a match to TRBD1. CDR3 nucleotide sequence: TGTGCCATCAGTGAGCCACATTTCCCCGGACAGGGCGACTATGGCTACACCTTC. It yields the protein CAISEPHFPGQGDYGYTF.